Presented here are 7 T cell receptor beta chains from one specimen sequenced in a study of identifying expanded T cells in peripheral blood. Measured with immunoSEQ multiplex PCR; TCRdb has only the in-frame clones, and not every one. The data show 100,000 to 150,000 clones, 70% to 90% seen once. The sequencing input was blood. The origin of the receptors is a person aged 18 to 75 in good health.

The chain employs TRBV6-6 and TRBJ1-4, with TRBD1 matching over 8 bases. V shed 2 bases, J shed 5 bases, and the junction held 4 bases outside the gene matches. The germline V gene has CDR1 MNHNY and CDR2 SVGAGI (reference sequence). This CDR3 is built from 15 residues. DNA of the CDR3: TGTGCCAGCAGTTACGCCGGACAGGGAAATGAAAAACTGTTTTTT. Protein sequence: CASSYAGQGNEKLFF.

The V gene is TRBV11-3, the J gene TRBJ1-1, with 10 bases matching TRBD1. The germline V gene encodes CDR1 SGHNT and CDR2 YENEEA. The CDR3 totals 15 residues. Trimming at V came to 5 bases and at J to 1 base, leaving 4 bases not matched to a gene. CDR3 nucleotide sequence: TGTGCCAGCAGCCCGGGACAGGGGCCGAACACTGAAGCTTTCTTT. Protein sequence: CASSPGQGPNTEAFF.

The chain links TRBV11-3 to TRBJ2-1; unclear D gene. V lost 1 base and J 2 bases, leaving 6 bases between the germline ends. Germline CDR1 reads SGHNT; CDR2 reads YENEEA. The CDR3 has 14 amino acids. CDR3 residues: CASSLGTAYNEQFF. The CDR3 nucleotides are TGTGCCAGCAGCTTAGGGACCGCCTACAATGAGCAGTTCTTC. The full variable domain, rest sourced from reference TRBV11-3 and TRBJ2-1, is EAGVVQSPRYKIIEKKQPVAFWCNPISGHNTLYWYLQNLGQGPELLIRYENEEAVDDSQLPKDRFSAERLKGVDSTLKIQPAELGDSAVYLCASSLGTAYNEQFFGPGTRLTVL.

The V and J genes are TRBV6-1 and TRBJ1-1, with TRBD1 identical over 8 bases. Germline assignment: CDR1 MNHNS and CDR2 SASEGT. The trim removed 3 bases at V and 4 bases at J, leaving 13 bases unmatched. This CDR3 contains 17 residues. The CDR3 region has the DNA TGTGCCAGCAGTGACCACACCCCGACAGGGGCTGGCACTGAAGCTTTCTTT. The encoded protein is CASSDHTPTGAGTEAFF.

The gene calls are TRBV4-2 and TRBJ2-7, with 9 nucleotides matching TRBD2. Trimming removed 7 bases from V and 1 base from J; junction bases left unmatched: 8. The CDR3 sequence is 15 residues long. Germline V CDR1 and CDR2: LGHNA, YNFKEQ. The CDR3 DNA reads as TGTGCCAGCAAATATACTAGCGGGCTTTCCTACGAGCAGTACTTC. Amino acids: CASKYTSGLSYEQYF.

The rearrangement uses TRBV18 and TRBJ1-3, with D maybe TRBD1 (5 bases). V lost 3 bases, J lost 0 bases, and 12 bases lay in between. The CDR3 loop spans 16 amino acids. Looked up from germline, CDR1 is KGHSH and CDR2 is LQKENI. CDR3 nucleotides: TGTGCCAGCTCACCGGGACCGCTGAGCTCTGGAAACACCATATATTTT. Amino acids: CASSPGPLSSGNTIYF.

The chain recombines TRBV5-1 with TRBJ2-1; D call uncertain. CDR3 size: 14 residues. CDR1 and CDR2 (germline): SGHRS, YFSETQ. Trimming took off 0 bases at V and 7 bases at J, with 11 bases between the two ends. CDR3 protein: CASSLGPSLNEQFF. As DNA, the CDR3 is TGCGCCAGCAGCTTGGGGCCTAGTTTGAATGAGCAGTTCTTC.